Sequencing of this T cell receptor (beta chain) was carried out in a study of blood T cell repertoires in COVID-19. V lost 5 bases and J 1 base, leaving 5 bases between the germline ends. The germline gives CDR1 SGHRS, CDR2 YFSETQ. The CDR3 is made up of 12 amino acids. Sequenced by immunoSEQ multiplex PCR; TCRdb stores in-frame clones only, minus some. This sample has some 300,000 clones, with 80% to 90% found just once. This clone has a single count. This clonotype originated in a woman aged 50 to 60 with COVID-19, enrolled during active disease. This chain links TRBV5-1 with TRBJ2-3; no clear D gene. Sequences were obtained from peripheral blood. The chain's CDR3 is CASRSGTDTQYF. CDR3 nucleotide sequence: TGCGCCAGCAGGTCGGGCACAGATACGCAGTATTTT.